This T cell receptor (beta chain) was retrieved from a study of cytomegalovirus exposure and HLA in healthy donors (dated by TCRdb to the late 2010s). In the study overall: In an earlier analysis of roughly 500 of the donors, approximately 260 Gb of sequence data and 90 million to 120 million unique TCR beta sequences from 150 million to 200 million T cells were reported. An early release covering roughly 640 HLA-typed donors comprised 250 to 350 gigabases of sequencing data and around 85 million unique TCR sequences. Among the approximately 430 genotyped donors, more than 70% belonged to the genetic ancestry cluster associated with self-reported Caucasian donors. The study aimed to test whether cataloging public T cell receptors could reveal signatures of past pathogen exposure. The T cell repertoires of under 700 subjects were profiled by immunosequencing and related to cytomegalovirus serostatus. Besides the first cohort of more than 650 subjects, a separate validation cohort made up of about 120 different subjects was used. High-throughput TCR immunosequencing, statistical association of individual TCRs with disease status, and machine learning were combined to predict cytomegalovirus infection status. A later analysis re-examined previously published TCR beta repertoires from about 700 donors and added high-resolution HLA genotyping to investigate patterns of TCR occurrence. In the later analysis, no new phenotypic data were used to find candidate immune exposures; instead, reliance was placed on TCR beta sequences and their occurrence across donors. An earlier analysis of about 620 of the donors applied high-throughput TCR beta sequencing to assess whether each TCR beta V gene segment acted as functional or pseudogenic. Donor age, sex, ethnicity and CMV serostatus were collected together with the repertoire data. In a later genetic analysis, genome-wide SNP genotypes for about three fifths of the roughly 670 donors were used, and that subset was treated as a discovery cohort. All discovery cohort repertoires had been generated on a single sequencing platform. Class I and class II HLA loci were covered by the typing at four-digit resolution. Typing coverage differed by locus: A, B, C, DRB1 and DQB1 were typed in about 620-630 donors, DQA1 in approximately 520, DPA1 in 600 to 610, and DPB1 in approximately 450. Several DR-DQ haplotypes were handled as single units for association and clustering because linkage in the cohort was strong. On average, roughly 240,000 unique TCR beta nucleotide sequences were sequenced per donor among about 400 genotyped donors of the cohort, with roughly 20% of those sequences being non-productive. Study-level results and caveats: While some public TCRs were present in many individuals, most TCR sequences turned up only very rarely across donors. A cluster of highly shared sequence variants was judged likely to be a technical artifact of the sequencing pipeline. Several of the top co-occurrence clusters appeared to be linked to parvovirus B19, influenza, CMV and Epstein-Barr virus, according to a later analysis. Cytomegalovirus status was reported to be diagnosed by the classifier with high specificity and sensitivity in both the original and validation cohorts. CMV serostatus was the only immune exposure information available for the cohort. Strong co-occurrence of HLA alleles, especially DR and DQ, made assigning TCR associations to individual alleles difficult. A further reported finding was that TCR beta sequences accurately predicted the HLA-A and HLA-B alleles for most subjects in the first cohort. The cohort was sequenced for TCR beta chains only, and without alpha or paired-chain data the features that could be detected were limited. In a later analysis, the rate of TCR association differed among HLA loci, with DRB1 alleles having the most associated TCRs and HLA-C alleles having the fewest. Broadly in line with IMGT annotations, most TCR beta V segments showed up in productive rearrangements about 90% or about 30% of the time in an earlier analysis of around 550 of the donors. In the study, about 150 TCR beta chains were listed as associated with cytomegalovirus. A later analysis found that HLA-associated TCR beta chains were more clonally expanded and had lower generation probabilities than equally common non-associated chains. Linkage disequilibrium might explain the correlated functional status among segregating V segments, but an unknown experimental factor could not be excluded. At a false discovery rate of 0.05, a later analysis linked 15,000 to 20,000 TCR beta sequences to specific HLA alleles. According to the authors, the approach could potentially be generalized to other disease states and immunological phenotypes. A few of the identified cytomegalovirus-associated TCR beta chains were confirmed in vitro to be specific for cytomegalovirus antigens. A later analysis found that most CMV-associated TCR beta chains appeared HLA-restricted, with HLA associations seemingly driven largely by CMV exposure. Because some donors lacked HLA typing at each locus, the association tests relied only on the typed subset. A later genetic analysis reported fewer N-insertions in productive TCRs among donors in an Asian-associated ancestry cluster than the approximately 700-donor mean. Sequencing depth was assumed to be roughly uniform across donors in the presence/absence analyses, though that assumption may not hold. The earlier analysis of nearly 600 of the donors excluded some 16 rarely observed V segments, including chromosome 9 orphons, because counts were too low. V-gene and J-gene trimming of TCR beta chains was associated with a missense DCLRE1C variant in a later genetic analysis, and the association was replicated in an independent cohort.

Concerning this clone itself: Its binding antigen is unknown. The record has no base qualities; no much larger clone is one base away. Other DNA sequences in the same sample also yield this CDR3.

In total, around 600 healthy bone marrow donors made up the cohort. Cohort members were all nominally healthy when sampled, although unrecorded immune exposures were likely present. The donor tested CMV seronegative and was one of the 352 seronegative cohort members. A peripheral blood sample was collected from each donor, and TCR beta sequencing was performed on peripheral blood mononuclear cells. Genomic DNA was extracted from the blood cell samples with the Qiagen DNeasy Blood Extraction Kit. Preparation of the library involved the immunoSEQ multiplex PCR assay. For the multiplex PCR, a mixture combining 60 forward primers for TCR Vbeta segments and 13 reverse primers for TCR Jbeta segments was used. The CDR3 region of rearranged TCR beta genes was amplified from genomic DNA by a multiplex PCR assay. The amplified TCR beta libraries were sequenced on the Illumina HiSeq System as 87-base-pair reads. On the study's bioinformatics: A later analysis tallied 75 million to 85 million unique TCR beta chains across the 700 or so repertoires, and approximately 12 million of those chains were shared by two or more donors. Raw reads were error-corrected and collapsed into unique sequences by a nearest-neighbor algorithm in which closely related sequences were merged to remove PCR and sequencing errors. V, D and J gene segments were assigned by aligning CDR3 sequences to IMGT reference sequences. For a sequence to be retained, a match of at least six nucleotides was required to both a V gene segment and a J gene segment. Rearrangements were called productive when the CDR3 lacked stop codons and stayed in frame with V and J; all others were non-productive. CDR3 was defined according to IMGT convention as the region running from the second conserved V-encoded cysteine to the conserved J-encoded phenylalanine. The earlier analysis of roughly 590 of the donors excluded any sequence lacking an unambiguous match to a single V gene segment. An earlier analysis of fewer than 750 of the donors called V segments functional above 56.7% productive rearrangements and segregating when the between-donor standard deviation exceeded 5%. To diagnose cytomegalovirus status from the catalog of TCR beta chain sequences, a statistical classification framework was built. In a later analysis, TCR nucleotide sequences were compared against IMGT/GENE-DB human TR gene sequences so that V and J genes could be assigned. A later analysis assigned CDR3 sequences and most-parsimonious VDJ recombination scenarios with the TCRdist pipeline. A later analysis defined each TCR beta chain by its CDR3 amino acid sequence plus V-gene family, and excluded reads lacking a unique V-gene family. To address suspected cross-contamination and a sequencing artifact, a later analysis removed around 600 highly shared, low-generation-probability nucleotide sequences. For each public chain, a later analysis derived a clonal expansion index from normalized ranks of inferred template counts within each repertoire. In a later analysis, generation probabilities were computed with a VDJ recombination model fitted to out-of-frame rearrangements, and the resulting probabilities were checked against IGoR. In a later analysis, TCR-TCR, TCR-HLA and TCR-CMV co-occurrence was scored with hypergeometric tests, and a repertoire-size bias correction was applied to TCR pairs. To estimate false discovery rates, a later analysis permuted the HLA or CMV assignments 20 times. In a later analysis, co-occurring TCRs were grouped using DBSCAN, and TCRdist sequence similarity was added for clustering within HLA-allele-positive subsets. For co-occurrence clustering, repertoires with fewer than 30,000 or more than 120,000 public chains were excluded, along with roughly 5 repertoires with anomalous nucleotide sharing. In its TCRdb copy, this immuneACCESS table keeps in-frame sequences only and misses some clones. Where compared with another copy, unresolved V genes explain less than half of these, and the others have no known cause. V and J calls and clone size are as listed in that table; D and trimming were resolved from the DNA. The sample records about 55,000 clones, around four fifths of which are singletons. The top ten constitute around 1.4% of the sample.

The receptor was isolated from a man aged 30 to 39 in good health and CMV-seronegative. The sample taken for sequencing was PBMCs.

CDR3 reads: CASSYFTGSYNSPLHF. The DNA is as follows: TGTGCCAGCAGTTACTTCACAGGGTCATATAATTCACCCCTCCACTTT. Here the chain combines TRBV6-5 and TRBJ1-6; tentative D gene TRBD1, with 6 bases matching. Including cysteine and phenylalanine, the CDR3 has 16 amino acids. Of the read, only the CDR3 DNA is kept; its 48 bases are in frame from base 1. The CDR1 and CDR2 encoded by the germline V gene are MNHEY and SVGAGI. V sheds 1 base and J sheds 4 bases, leaving 11 bases between their ends.